This T cell receptor beta chain was documented in a study of human T cells and chemical hapten exposure. TCRdb reprocessed the RACE reads with MiXCR, giving one entry per CDR3 protein. The table records about 68,000 distinct CDR3 sequences, approximately 11% of them present only once. Unmatched junction bases numbered 12, after V lost 8 bases and J lost 2 bases. Germline assignment: CDR1 DFQATT and CDR2 SNEGSKA (reference sequence). CDR3 length: 15 amino acids. The time point was: pre-sensitization, week 0. Treatment noted: therapeutic diphenylcyclopropenone sensitization with weekly scalp DPC. The V gene is TRBV20-1, the J gene TRBJ2-7; 10 bases line up with TRBD2. Sequenced material: whole blood, taken in connection with sensitization to the hapten diphenylcyclopropenone (DPC). The sequence came from a woman between 50 and 59 years old with alopecia areata. Some clones in this sample may be carry-over from other donors' samples. Here the CDR3 DNA reads TGCAGTTCCCCGACCCGCCTAGCGGGGGCCTACGAGCAGTACTTC. This translates into CSSPTRLAGAYEQYF.